The 15 T cell receptor beta chains below come from one sample, sequenced in a study of response to subunit inactivated influenza vaccine. Via MiXCR, TCRdb re-called the RT-PCR reads, giving one row per CDR3 protein. The table lists about 780,000 distinct CDR3 sequences, roughly 18% of them singletons. The input for sequencing was PBMCs from blood, taken about 5 days after vaccination. These receptors were taken from a man between 45 and 60 years old who received an inactivated influenza vaccine.

This clonotype was recorded many times. The chain carries TRBV3-1 and TRBJ2-2; 8 bases are shared with TRBD1. CDR1 and CDR2 (germline): LGHDT, YNNKEL (reference sequence). The CDR3 sequence is 16 residues long. V lost 3 bases to trimming and J lost 1 base; unmatched junction nucleotides: 4. The CDR3 here is CASSHSGTGNTGELFF. The CDR3, as DNA: TGTGCCAGCAGCCATTCCGGGACAGGGAACACCGGGGAGCTGTTTTTT.

This clonotype was recorded at least ten times. The chain couples TRBV28 to TRBJ2-5; D is unclear. The germline V gene encodes CDR1 MDHEN and CDR2 SYDVKM. V was trimmed by 3 bases and J by 5 bases, leaving 10 bases between them. The CDR3 has 13 residues. Here the CDR3 reads CASSLFRWETQYF. The CDR3 region has the DNA TGTGCCAGCAGTTTGTTTCGGTGGGAGACCCAGTACTTC.

This chain links TRBV24-1 with TRBJ2-7; 7 bases are shared with TRBD1. J gave up 5 bases and V 5 bases, and 2 bases lay outside the gene matches. This CDR3 comprises 12 residues. In germline, CDR1 is KGHDR, CDR2 SFDVKD. CDR3 in DNA: TGTGCCACCAGTGCGACAGGGAACGAGCAGTACTTC. Translating it yields CATSATGNEQYF.

This clonotype was found many times. The chain joins TRBV6-1 to TRBJ2-7; 7 bases align to TRBD1. This CDR3 region has 13 residues. Germline V CDR1 and CDR2: MNHNS, SASEGT. J was trimmed by 4 bases and V by 1 base; bases with no gene match: 1. The DNA for the CDR3 is TGTGCCAGCAGTGAAGACAGGGGTTACGAGCAGTACTTC. Amino acids: CASSEDRGYEQYF.

The chain carries TRBV5-6 and TRBJ2-1; D is tentatively TRBD1 or TRBD2 (5 bases each). The CDR3 covers 17 residues. Between the trimmed V and J ends, which lost 0 bases and 2 bases, there was a span of 15 bases. Germline V gene sequence: CDR1 SGHDT, CDR2 YYEEEE. DNA of the CDR3: TGTGCCAGCAGCTTGGCCGAGGGGCGGTTCGCCTACAATGAGCAGTTCTTC. Translation: CASSLAEGRFAYNEQFF.

This clonotype has ten or more counts. The chain couples TRBV29-1 to TRBJ1-5, with unresolved D. The V end lost 4 bases, the J end lost 0 bases, and 7 bases lay between the germline ends. This CDR3 is built from 13 residues. The V gene's germline CDR1 is SQVTM and CDR2 ANQGSEA. CDR3: CSVGSNSNQPQHF. CDR3 DNA: TGCAGCGTTGGCAGTAATAGCAATCAGCCCCAGCATTTT.

This clonotype has only a few counts. The chain employs TRBV4-3 and TRBJ1-4; D unclear. V gave up 4 bases and J gave up 7 bases, with 16 bases separating them. Germline values: CDR1 LGHNA, CDR2 YSLEER. This CDR3 has 15 residues. The CDR3 DNA reads TGCGCCAGCAGCCCTGAAGGACCGTCGGGTGAAAAACTGTTTTTT. This translates into CASSPEGPSGEKLFF.

This clonotype was seen more than once but under ten times. The V and J genes are TRBV20-1 and TRBJ2-5; D not certain. The CDR3 consists of 13 residues. The V gene lost 2 bases and the J gene lost 2 bases, with 9 bases spanning the gap. CDR1 is DFQATT, CDR2 SNEGSKA, per germline (reference sequence). The DNA for the CDR3 is TGCAGTGCTAGATCGACGGTTCAAGAGACCCAGTACTTC. Its protein product is CSARSTVQETQYF.

As regards this clonotype: The germline gene is not matched at one end of the junction; a read error may be the cause. The chain combines TRBV6-2 or TRBV6-3 with TRBJ2-7; possible D gene TRBD2, 5 bases. CDR1 is MNHEY and CDR2 is SVGEGT in the germline V gene. The CDR3 is 15 residues long. The CDR3: CASSRDPRITSGKNF. In DNA, the CDR3 is TGTGCCAGCAGTCGCGATCCTCGGATCACGAGCGGCAAAAACTTC.

The sample holds a few counts of this clonotype. This sequence joins TRBV12-3 or TRBV12-4 and TRBJ2-2; perhaps D is TRBD1 or TRBD2 (5 bases each). This CDR3 contains 15 residues. The ends were cut back, 3 bases at V and 6 bases at J, with 14 bases in the middle. The CDR3 spells CASSLGDLGAGELFF. The CDR3 region has the DNA TGTGCCAGCAGTTTGGGGGATTTAGGCGCCGGGGAGCTGTTTTTT.

This clonotype has at least ten counts. With a much larger clone just one base away, this may be a read error. The chain has TRBV5-1 and TRBJ2-1; D is unclear. The CDR3 totals 11 residues. Germline V lookup: CDR1 SGHRS, CDR2 YFSETQ. This chain's CDR3 is CASSQDNEQFF. The CDR3, as DNA: TGTGCCAGCAGCCAAGACAATGAGCAGTTCTTC.

The rearrangement uses TRBV4-1 and TRBJ1-2, with D hard to call. This CDR3 is built from 13 residues. Germline lookup yields CDR1 MGHRA and CDR2 YSYEKL. V lost 1 base and J lost 4, with 7 bases in between. The CDR3 DNA follows: TGCGCCAGCAGCCAAGTGACTAGCTATGGCTACACCTTC. This encodes CASSQVTSYGYTF.

This clonotype was observed a handful of times. The rearrangement links TRBV7-8 to TRBJ2-7; the match to TRBD1 covers 8 bases. Germline lookup yields CDR1 SGHVS and CDR2 FQNEAQ. The CDR3 extends over 15 amino acids. V was clipped by 1 base and J by 4 bases; unmatched bases: 6. CDR3 bases: TGTGCCAGCAGCTTAGAATCAGGGGGCAAGTACGAGCAGTACTTC. Amino acid sequence: CASSLESGGKYEQYF.

Only a few counts were recorded for this clonotype. This rearrangement joins TRBV4-2 to TRBJ1-1; D possibly corresponds to TRBD1 (5 bases). Germline CDR1 is LGHNA and CDR2 is YNFKEQ. The CDR3 loop spans 15 amino acids. Trimming took 0 bases from V and 0 from J, leaving 8 bases between them. The CDR3 loop is CASSQDTGLNTEAFF. CDR3 DNA sequence: TGTGCCAGCAGCCAAGATACGGGGCTGAACACTGAAGCTTTCTTT.

The chain has TRBV6-1 and TRBJ1-5; D uncertain. The CDR3 extends over 16 amino acids. From germline, CDR1 is MNHNS and CDR2 SASEGT. The V and J ends lost 7 bases and 0 bases respectively, with 16 bases between them. The CDR3 DNA follows: TGTGCCAGCACCGAACTCTACGGTTATAGCAATCAGCCCCAGCATTTT. Its translation is CASTELYGYSNQPQHF.